This T cell receptor beta chain derives from a study of blood T cell repertoires in COVID-19. Background on the study: Samples taken during acute and convalescent COVID-19 were collected in the United States, Italy and Spain.

Germline V gene data show CDR1 as ENHRY and CDR2 as SYGVKD. The CDR3 contains 15 residues. The V gene end was trimmed by 4 bases and the J gene end by 0 bases; junction bases not matched to a gene: 3. This clone was seen only a few times. Original methodology: Estimation of nucleated cell counts relied on the amplification of reference gene primers. The table came from immunoSEQ multiplex PCR; TCRdb's copy has only in-frame clones and leaves some out. The V and J calls and the clone size are those of that table, but D and trimming were determined from the DNA. The repertoire holds 200,000 to 300,000 clones, with about 83% as singletons.

The sequence was collected from a human donor in a cohort sampled during active COVID-19. Sequenced: peripheral blood. The J gene is TRBJ1-3, the V gene TRBV10-3, with 7 bases identical to TRBD1. CDR3 region: CAISGRQGSGNTIYF. The CDR3 region has the DNA TGTGCCATCAGTGGTAGACAGGGCTCTGGAAACACCATATATTTT.